The TCR beta chain under discussion was sequenced for a study of PD-1 blockade in classical Hodgkin lymphoma. This clone was recorded once. Its specificity is not known. This CDR3 is 21 amino acids long. Per the germline V gene, CDR1 is LNHNV and CDR2 is YYDKDF (reference sequence). The V gene end was trimmed by 1 base and the J gene end by 0 bases; junction bases not matched to a gene: 12. Some clones are missing from TCRdb's copy, which holds only in-frame ones; the method was immunoSEQ multiplex PCR. Among about 96,000 clones listed, about 93% were seen once. Study results and caveats: Baseline diversity in complete responders resembled that of newly diagnosed patients. A significant rise in TCR diversity was seen by C4D1 for CD4+ cells but not for CD8+ cells.

Time point denoted: cycle 4 day 1 (C4D1), after six to seven weeks of nivolumab. Each of the patients experienced relapse following autologous stem cell transplantation, and their brentuximab vedotin exposure differed. Patients reached a best response of complete response, partial response or progressive disease. The TCR originated in a human donor with classical Hodgkin lymphoma. The rearrangement uses TRBV15 and TRBJ2-6; TRBD1 matches at 10 bases. Sequencing was performed on peripheral blood mononuclear cells (PBMCs), taken before the fourth cycle of nivolumab. CDR3: CATSRGTGGLLLSSGANVLTF. CDR3 DNA sequence: TGTGCCACCAGCAGAGGGACAGGGGGACTTCTCCTTAGCTCTGGGGCCAACGTCCTGACTTTC.